Listed here are 4 T cell receptor beta chains from one sample, sequenced in a study of PD-1 blockade in classical Hodgkin lymphoma. Time point specified: cycle 4 day 1 (C4D1), after 5 to 7 weeks of nivolumab. All patients experienced relapse after autologous stem cell transplantation, and brentuximab vedotin exposure was variable. Using magnetic negative selection, the CD4+ T cells were separated out of thawed PBMCs. The protocol was immunoSEQ multiplex PCR, while the TCRdb copy is restricted to in-frame clones and leaves out a portion. This table holds tens of thousands of clones, around 86% found once. The sample here was CD4+ T cells from blood, taken before the fourth cycle of nivolumab. These receptors originate from a human donor with classical Hodgkin lymphoma.

With regard to this clone: An end of the junction does not agree with germline; a read error may underlie this. This chain joins TRBV18 and TRBJ2-3; 8 bases align to TRBD2. The CDR3 loop spans 16 amino acids. CDR1 is KGHSH, CDR2 LQKENI, per germline. In nucleotides, the CDR3 is TGTGCCAGCGCACCATTTCCTAGCGGGAGCACAGATACGCAGTATTTT. This encodes CASAPFPSGSTDTQYF.

This chain links TRBV18 with TRBJ2-7, with 9 bases identical to TRBD1. V dropped 5 bases and J dropped 5; count of bases not matched to a gene: 10. The CDR3 sequence is 15 residues long. CDR1 is KGHSH and CDR2 is LQKENI in the germline V gene. In DNA, the CDR3 is TGTGCCAGCTCAGTGCAATCGGGACAGGGAAACGAGCAGTACTTC. Translation gives CASSVQSGQGNEQYF.

CDR3 DNA sequence: TGTGCCAGCTCACCCCAAGCTAAGGGGCAGGTAGTGACCTACGAGCAGTACTTC. Its protein product is CASSPQAKGQVVTYEQYF. The gene calls are TRBV18 and TRBJ2-7; perhaps TRBD1 as D (5 bases). CDR1 and CDR2 (germline): KGHSH, LQKENI. The CDR3 length is 18 residues. The V gene lost 3 bases and the J gene lost 2 bases, with 23 bases spanning the gap.

The table lists this clone with a count of one. The rearrangement joins TRBV2 to TRBJ1-4, with 8 bases that match TRBD1. This CDR3 has 15 residues. Germline loops: CDR1 SNHLY, CDR2 FYNNEI. V dropped 6 bases and J dropped 10; count of bases not matched to a gene: 13. CDR3 DNA: TGTGCCAGCAGCGGAAAGGACAGGGATGTGGGAAAACTGTTTTTT. It specifies CASSGKDRDVGKLFF.